Below, 2 T cell receptor beta chains from the same sample are listed, as sequenced in a study of blood T cell repertoires in COVID-19. TCRdb keeps only in-frame clones here, not all; method: immunoSEQ multiplex PCR. The data show around 250,000 clones, more than 75% seen once. The material sequenced was peripheral blood. These receptor sequences come from a woman aged 65 to 85 with active or convalescent COVID-19.

This clone showed up just a few times. The V call is TRBV4-3, the J call TRBJ2-3; 11 bases are a match to TRBD2. This CDR3 has 14 residues. The V gene's germline CDR1 is LGHNA and CDR2 YSLEER. V lost 2 bases to trimming and J lost 6 bases; unmatched junction nucleotides: 1. CDR3 in DNA: TGCGCCAGCAGCCAACGGACTAGCGGGGATACGCAGTATTTT. Translation gives CASSQRTSGDTQYF.

This clone occurred once. This chain connects TRBV5-4 to TRBJ2-3; TRBD2 matches at 7 bases. J lost 2 bases, V lost 4 bases, and 10 bases had no gene match. The CDR3 is made up of 16 amino acids. CDR1 and CDR2 (germline): SGHNT, YYREEE (reference sequence). DNA of the CDR3: TGTGCCAGCAGCCCGCGGGGACGGGGGGACACAGATACGCAGTATTTT. It yields the protein CASSPRGRGDTDTQYF.